The entry below describes one TCR beta chain. Its antigen is currently unknown. These data come from a study of T cells expressing NK-cell markers. Study in general: There were seven HCMV-seropositive donors and one seronegative donor among the eight sequenced. Study-level results: Dominant NKG2C+ clonotypes in about 6 donors made up about 1.0-7.0% of CD8+ T cells.

The CDR3 is 17 amino acids. Germline V gene data show CDR1 as MNHEY and CDR2 as SVGAGI. TCRdb re-called the 5' RACE reads, yielding one record per CDR3 amino acid sequence without DNA. With approximately 460,000 distinct CDR3 sequences in the sample, the ten largest clones hold 7.3%. Input material: blood T cells: a sorted CD56 or NKG2C T cell subset, CD4+ or CD8+ T cells, or bulk PBMC T cells (not recorded which). The chain is built from TRBV6-5 and TRBJ2-6; the D call from TCRdb, TRBD2, cannot be confirmed without DNA. This receptor was taken from a woman aged 18-69 years in good health. The CDR3 spells CASSYVGALSGANVLTF.